This is a list of T cell receptor beta chains from one sample in a study of blood T cell repertoires in COVID-19. Data came from immunoSEQ multiplex PCR; TCRdb stores just in-frame clones and leaves some out. This sample has hundreds of thousands of clones, with roughly 85% found just once. The sequenced sample was peripheral blood. The receptors shown here come from a man in his forties or fifties with COVID-19, enrolled during active disease. Each CDR3 is given with its conserved first and last residue. D genes are given only for firm matches. A row's size may be missing; if present it is once, few, many or a size class.

size | J | D | V | DNA | CDR3
. | TRBJ1-1 | TRBD1 | TRBV6-5 | TGTGCCAGCAGTTACCGGACAGGACGTTCTGAAGCTTTCTTT | CASSYRTGRSEAFF
. | TRBJ2-7 | . | TRBV18 | TGTGCCAGCTCAGCGAGCACTGGGGCCTCCTACGAGCAGTACTTC | CASSASTGASYEQYF
. | TRBJ1-5 | . | TRBV30 | TGTGCCTGGAGTCAGTCCAGCAATCAGCCCCAGCATTTT | CAWSQSSNQPQHF
. | TRBJ2-7 | . | TRBV18 | TGTGCCAGCCTAGGAAGCTCCTACGAGCAGTACTTC | CASLGSSYEQYF
. | TRBJ2-7 | TRBD1 | TRBV4-2 | TGTGCCAGCAGCCAGCGACAGGGGGGGTACGAGCAGTACTTC | CASSQRQGGYEQYF
. | TRBJ1-1 | . | TRBV18 | TGTGCCAGCTCTCTCCCCCCGAACACTGAAGCTTTCTTT | CASSLPPNTEAFF
. | TRBJ1-5 | TRBD1 | TRBV4-1 | TGCGCCAGCAGCCAAGACAGACAGGGGGCTGGTCAGCCCCAGCATTTT | CASSQDRQGAGQPQHF
. | TRBJ2-4 | TRBD1 | TRBV5-1 | TGCGCCTCGCAAAGGCATCCTGAATTTCGACAGGGCAAAAACATTCAGTACTTC | CASQRHPEFRQGKNIQYF
few | TRBJ1-2 | TRBD1 | TRBV18 | TGTGCCAGCTCACCGATGACAGGGAACTATGGCTACACCTTC | CASSPMTGNYGYTF
. | TRBJ2-1 | TRBD1 | TRBV10-1 | TGCGCCAGCAGTGAGGGACAGGGGCCCTACAATGAGCAGTTCTTC | CASSEGQGPYNEQFF
. | TRBJ2-3 | TRBD2 | TRBV7-8 | TGTGCCAGCAGCTTACTCCCTAGCGGGGGTGTAGATACGCAGTATTTT | CASSLLPSGGVDTQYF
. | TRBJ2-5 | . | TRBV7-2 | TGTGCCAGCAGCTTAGGTAGAATGGAGACCCAGTACTTC | CASSLGRMETQYF
few | TRBJ1-2 | TRBD1 | TRBV27 | TGTGCCAGCAGTTTATTAGGGACAGGGGGCAGGTTGGGCTACACCTTC | CASSLLGTGGRLGYTF
. | TRBJ2-2 | TRBD1 | TRBV3-1/TRBV3-2 | TGTGCCACCCAGGGGGCGAACACCGGGGAGCTGTTTTTT | CATQGANTGELFF
once | TRBJ1-6 | . | TRBV19 | TGTGCCAGTAGGGGCGGGAGCTCCTATAATTCACCCCTCCACTTT | CASRGGSSYNSPLHF
few | TRBJ1-4 | . | TRBV7-2 | TGTGCCAGCAGCTTAGACCATAGTGTAAAAAAACTGTTTTTT | CASSLDHSVKKLFF
. | TRBJ1-1 | . | TRBV6-5 | TGTGCCAGCAGTTACTCGTACCGGGGATTGAACACTGAAGCTTTCTTT | CASSYSYRGLNTEAFF
. | TRBJ1-1 | . | TRBV14 | TGTGCCAGCAGCCATATACCAGGGACTGAAGCTTTCTTT | CASSHIPGTEAFF
. | TRBJ1-4 | . | TRBV29-1 | TGCAGCGGGCTGATAGTCGGGGGTAATGAAAAACTGTTTTTT | CSGLIVGGNEKLFF
. | TRBJ2-3 | . | TRBV9 | TGTGCCAGCAGCGTCAGACCAACGGGGGGCACAGATACGCAGTATTTT | CASSVRPTGGTDTQYF
. | TRBJ1-3 | TRBD1 | TRBV9 | TGTGCCAGCAGCCGCCTACAGGGGTCCTCTGGAAACACCATATATTTT | CASSRLQGSSGNTIYF
once | TRBJ1-2 | TRBD1 | TRBV6-1 | TGTGCCAGCAGTGCCGGACAGGGGGTTCTAATTTACTATGGCTACACCTTC | CASSAGQGVLIYYGYTF
. | TRBJ2-1 | TRBD2 | TRBV7-2 | TGTGCCAGCGGTCCAAGGACTAGCGGTAACAATGAGCAGTTCTTC | CASGPRTSGNNEQFF
. | TRBJ2-1 | . | TRBV6-2/TRBV6-3 | TGTGCCAGCAGTAGGAGGGGGGGACTATACAATGAGCAGTTCTTC | CASSRRGGLYNEQFF
. | TRBJ2-3 | TRBD1 | TRBV9 | TGTGCCAGCAACCGAGGGGGCAGGACAGATACGCAGTATTTT | CASNRGGRTDTQYF
. | TRBJ2-7 | . | TRBV19 | TGTGCCAGTAGTATTTTGGGAGACTACGAGCAGTACTTC | CASSILGDYEQYF
. | TRBJ1-4 | . | TRBV19 | TGTGCCAGTAGTATGCGGGCAGGGGCATATGAAAAACTGTTTTTT | CASSMRAGAYEKLFF